This T cell receptor (beta chain) comes out of a study of human T cells and chemical hapten exposure. It was the library that attached unique molecular identifiers to individual cDNA molecules. TCRdb re-called the RACE reads with MiXCR, one entry per CDR3 protein. The sample carries tens of thousands of distinct CDR3 sequences, around 30% recorded once. As concerns this clonotype: The antigen is not known.

Study-wide points: Donor immune responses may differ from healthy people's, since all donors had alopecia. No alteration of TCRs above 1 in 1000 frequency was seen with DPC sensitization.

This CDR3 comprises 13 residues. Trimming removed 3 bases at V and 7 bases at J, with 7 bases between. Germline V gene lookup returns CDR1 LGHDT and CDR2 YNNKEL (reference sequence). Indicated time point: patch test 1, 2 weeks after DPC sensitization. As to treatment: therapeutic diphenylcyclopropenone sensitization with weekly scalp DPC. This chain uses TRBV3-1 with TRBJ1-6; D may be TRBD1 (5 bases). This clonotype originated in a man between 40 and 49 years old with alopecia areata. Some clones in this sample may be carry-over from other donors' samples. The sequencing here drew on whole blood, taken in connection with sensitization to the hapten diphenylcyclopropenone (DPC). In DNA, the CDR3 is TGTGCCAGCAGCCAGACAGCCAATTCACCCCTCCACTTT. This sequence encodes CASSQTANSPLHF. Full variable domain (outside the CDR3, taken from reference TRBV3-1 and TRBJ1-6): DTAVSQTPKYLVTQMGNDKSIKCEQNLGHDTMYWYKQDSKKFLKIMFSYNNKELIINETVPNRFSPKSPDKAHLNLHINSLELGDSAVYFCASSQTANSPLHFGNGTRLTVT.